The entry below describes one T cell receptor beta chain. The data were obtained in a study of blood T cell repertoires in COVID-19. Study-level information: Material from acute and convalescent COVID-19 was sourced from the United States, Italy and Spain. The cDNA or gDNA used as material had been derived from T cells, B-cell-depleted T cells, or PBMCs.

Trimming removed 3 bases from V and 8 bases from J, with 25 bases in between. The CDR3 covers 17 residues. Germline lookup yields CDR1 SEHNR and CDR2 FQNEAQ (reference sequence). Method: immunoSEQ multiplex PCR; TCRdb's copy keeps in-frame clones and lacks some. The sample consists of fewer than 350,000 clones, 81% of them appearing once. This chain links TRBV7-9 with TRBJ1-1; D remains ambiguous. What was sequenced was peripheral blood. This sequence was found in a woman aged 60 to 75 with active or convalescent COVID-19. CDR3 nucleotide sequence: TGTGCCAGCAGCTTGCCCGCCCGGGGAGTCGGGATAGTCGAAGCTTTCTTT. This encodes CASSLPARGVGIVEAFF.